This T cell receptor beta chain is drawn from a study of CD8+ T cells in alopecia areata (dated by TCRdb to the late 2010s). At the level of the whole study: The treated patients took part in an open-label pilot trial in which moderate-to-severe alopecia areata was treated with oral tofacitinib at 5 to 10 mg twice daily. Patients stayed on tofacitinib for 6 to 18 months and then had 6 months of follow-up off drug so that delayed response and recurrence could be assessed. For the treated patients, the SALT score, which quantifies what percentage of scalp surface area is affected, served as the measure of disease severity. To study T cell clonal expansion in alopecia areata, the researchers applied high-throughput TCRbeta sequencing to both the C3H/HeJ mouse model and human patients. In humans, TCRbeta sequencing was performed on scalp tissue and on sorted CD4+ and CD8+ peripheral blood T cells from healthy controls and from patients with patchy or totalis/universalis alopecia areata. Biopsies were taken from tofacitinib-treated patients at baseline and again at 4 and 24 weeks into treatment, and several of those patients also had a later scalp biopsy. Scalp clonality was compared among normal scalp (n=4), patchy alopecia areata scalp (n=8), and alopecia totalis/universalis scalp (n=8). The RNA source kit depended on sample type: the PAXgene miRNA kit for fixed scalp, the miRNeasy kit for PBMCs, and the RNeasy kit for mouse skin. TCRbeta CDR3 regions were amplified by immunoSEQ multiplex PCR with 35 Vbeta forward and 13 Jbeta reverse primers.

General findings and caveats noted by the study authors: Compared with mice, TCR sequences shared between patients were less clear, possibly partly because of HLA diversity across the patient population. Unlike mouse skin, where gammadelta T cells dominate, normal human skin contains resident alphabeta T cells that get sequenced too, which complicates analysis of the scalp TCR repertoire. During tofacitinib treatment, many expanded lesional clones stuck around in both scalp and blood, and this persistence may partly explain why relapse happens after treatment is stopped. Because the treated cohort was small and included a single nonresponder, larger studies are needed to assess links between baseline CD8+ expansion and response. Compared with normal scalp, lesional scalp had higher clonality and more expanded CD8+ clones, particularly in alopecia totalis/universalis, a pattern that suggests antigenic drive. With tofacitinib, both scalp clonality and the number of expanded CD8+ clones among the top 100 scalp clones went down significantly.

The meaning of the sample's time point label: around 26 weeks on oral tofacitinib. Taken with the paper, the label for treatment or condition translates to: oral pan-JAK inhibitor, 5-10 mg twice daily. From alopecia areata patients, peripheral blood was collected along with lesional scalp punch biopsies. After PBMCs were isolated by density centrifugation and stained for CD3, CD4 and CD8, a FACSAria was used to sort CD4+ and CD8+ T cells. The library was produced with the immunoSEQ multiplex PCR assay. For TCR sequencing, RNA was extracted from every sample and reverse transcribed into cDNA to serve as template. First-strand cDNA was synthesized using SuperScript III with a 2:1 mix of oligo-dT and random hexamers. A synthetic immune receptor repertoire was used to assess amplification bias, and residual bias was removed computationally. For the original study's pipeline: After raw reads were preprocessed to remove errors, the CDR3 was defined following IMGT conventions as running from the conserved cysteine to phenylalanine. To get clonality, Shannon entropy was normalized by log2 of the number of productive unique TCRs and the result was subtracted from 1. CD4 or CD8 identity of scalp clones was inferred by cross-referencing scalp TCRbeta sequences with sorted blood CD4 and CD8 repertoires. This is the immuneACCESS table as TCRdb keeps it, with only in-frame sequences that have V and J called. A part of the clones is gone; compared with another copy, unresolved V genes explain less than half, and the rest is unexplained. The DNA was the basis for D and trimming; V, J and clone size are from that table. The sample table lists 150,000 to 200,000 clones, 60% of them with a count of one. Of the sample, just over 1% is held by the ten largest clones.

About this clone itself: What antigen it recognizes has not been identified. Base qualities are not at hand, and no much larger clone is one base apart.

Its CDR3 holds 13 amino acids, cysteine through phenylalanine. Here the CDR3 DNA is all that survives: 39 bases in frame from base 1. As encoded in the germline V gene (reference sequence), CDR1 is GTSNPN while CDR2 is SVGIG. V is pared back by 1 base and J by 5 bases, with 12 bases lying between the germline termini. The sequenced sample was CD4+ T cells sorted from blood, obtained at week 24, from a patient treated with tofacitinib. The clonotype was recovered from a human donor with alopecia areata. Recombination connected TRBV30 to TRBJ2-7, and the D gene may be TRBD1, 5 bases matching. The DNA reads TGTGCCTGGAGTGGGCAGGGTCCCCACGAGCAGTACTTC. Translation gives CAWSGQGPHEQYF.